A single sample is the source of the 9 T cell receptor beta chains below, sequenced in a study of blood T cells in healthy people across ages. The use of a sample-barcoded 5' primer and a J-beta primer mix characterized a second PCR of roughly 7 to 12 cycles. Each CDR3 protein is one row after TCRdb ran MiXCR on the 5' RACE reads. This table has 1 million to 1.2 million distinct CDR3 sequences, 35% to 40% appearing once. Sequenced: blood. The source of these receptors is a man aged 18 to 35 in good health.

The chain recombines TRBV20-1 with TRBJ2-3; D is unresolved. Looked up from germline, CDR1 is DFQATT and CDR2 is SNEGSKA (reference sequence). V was trimmed by 3 bases and J by 0 bases, leaving 7 bases between them. CDR3 length equals 13 residues. The CDR3 DNA reads as TGCAGTGCTAGGCGAGGAAGCACAGATACGCAGTATTTT. It yields the protein CSARRGSTDTQYF.

The rearrangement uses TRBV3-1 and TRBJ2-1; 12 bases align to TRBD2. The V segment lost 3 bases and the J segment 1 base; nucleotides outside the gene matches: 13. The length of the CDR3 is 20 residues. From germline, CDR1 is LGHDT and CDR2 YNNKEL (reference sequence). CDR3: CASSHRSLAGGLWSYNEQFF. The DNA for the CDR3 is TGTGCCAGCAGCCATCGTTCCCTAGCGGGAGGGTTATGGTCCTACAATGAGCAGTTCTTC.

CDR3 bases: TGCGCCAGCAGCCAAGGGGGTGCCGCCATGAACACTGAAGCTTTCTTT. Translating gives CASSQGGAAMNTEAFF. The chain couples TRBV4-3 to TRBJ1-1; D unclear. The ends were cut back, 1 base at V and 0 bases at J, with 12 bases in the middle. CDR3 length: 16 amino acids. From germline, CDR1 is LGHNA and CDR2 YSLEER.

The rearrangement links TRBV7-2 to TRBJ1-2, with 8 bases that match TRBD1. This CDR3 comprises 15 residues. Germline loops: CDR1 SGHTA, CDR2 FQGNSA. Trimming at V came to 2 bases and at J to 1 base, leaving 3 bases not matched to a gene. CDR3 sequence (DNA): TGTGCCAGCAGCTTATGCAGGGGGCTTAACTATGGCTACACCTTC. Translating it yields CASSLCRGLNYGYTF.

Many counts were recorded for this clonotype. The chain is built from TRBV5-6 and TRBJ2-5; possibly TRBD1 for D (6 bases). The V end lost 0 bases, the J end lost 2 bases, and 8 bases lay between the germline ends. The length of the CDR3 is 14 residues. Looked up from germline, CDR1 is SGHDT and CDR2 is YYEEEE. CDR3 sequence reads: CASSLETGQETQYF. For the CDR3, the DNA is TGTGCCAGCAGCTTGGAGACAGGACAAGAGACCCAGTACTTC.

The chain combines TRBV4-3 with TRBJ2-3; 9 bases fit TRBD2. Germline CDR1 LGHNA, CDR2 YSLEER. This CDR3 has 17 amino acids. With 1 base clipped from V and 5 bases from J, the junction kept 10 bases outside the gene matches. CDR3 amino acids: CASSQGGTSIGQDTQYF. The CDR3 DNA is TGCGCCAGCAGCCAAGGAGGGACTAGCATCGGGCAAGATACGCAGTATTTT.

The CDR3 protein is CAISGGKYEQYF. The DNA for the CDR3 is TGTGCCATCAGTGGGGGCAAGTACGAGCAGTACTTC. The chain carries TRBV10-3 and TRBJ2-7; D is perhaps TRBD1 (5 bases). Germline CDR1 and CDR2: ENHRY and SYGVKD. The CDR3 totals 12 residues. V was pared by 4 bases and J by 4 bases, with 8 bases between.

The chain carries TRBV2 and TRBJ1-5, with D tentatively TRBD1 (6 bases). Trimming stripped 2 bases from V and 0 bases from J, with 14 bases between. The CDR3 spans 17 residues. Germline V gene data show CDR1 as SNHLY and CDR2 as FYNNEI. CDR3 amino acids: CASSESGDLVSNQPQHF. The CDR3 DNA reads as TGTGCCAGCAGTGAATCAGGGGACCTTGTTAGCAATCAGCCCCAGCATTTT.

The chain links TRBV7-9 to TRBJ2-7; D may be TRBD1 or TRBD2 (6 bases each). Trimming shortened V by 5 bases and J by 3 bases, and 17 bases separated the two germline ends. The CDR3 totals 15 residues. The germline V gene encodes CDR1 SEHNR and CDR2 FQNEAQ (reference sequence). The CDR3 bases are TGTGCCAGCAGCACACCAATCGCGGGACACTACGAGCAGTACTTC. Translation: CASSTPIAGHYEQYF.